This T cell receptor (beta chain) emerged from a study of shared clonotypes between healthy human individuals. General study findings and limits: Non-shared clonotypes showed lower generation probabilities than clonotypes common to all four donors. Shared clonotypes: roughly 5% naive CD4, roughly 3.5% naive CD8, about 2.2% memory CD4, under 0.5% memory CD8.

In the case of this clone: Its cognate antigen is unknown.

Repertoires were generated with immunoSEQ multiplex PCR, while TCRdb's copy carries only in-frame clones and drops some. The table shows about 2.1 million clones, with around 93% occurring only once. The CDR3 runs to 13 residues. Germline CDR1 LGHNA, CDR2 YSLEER. Deletions cut 3 bases from V and 12 bases from J, with 15 bases between. Naive CD8 cells, CD45RO-negative and positively selected for CCR7, excluded terminally differentiated effector memory CD45RA+ cells. Every donor was a Caucasian adult from Nashville, Tennessee. The TCR comes from a man between 18 and 29 years old in good health. Some clones in this sample may be carry-over from other donors' samples. The sequencing sample was made of naive CD8+ T cells from PBMCs. The rearrangement uses TRBV4-3 and TRBJ2-1, with D perhaps being TRBD1 or TRBD2 (5 bases each). CDR3 protein: CASSQVEGRRQFF. The CDR3 region has the DNA TGCGCCAGCAGCCAGGTAGAGGGACGGAGGCAGTTCTTC.